This T cell receptor beta chain comes out of a study of post-analysis software for immune sequencing data (dated by TCRdb to between 2014 and 2017). Regarding the research as a whole: The recorded disease courses included relapsing-remitting, secondary progressive and progressive-relapsing multiple sclerosis, and some patients had no subtype annotation. The patient repertoires were set against about eleven previously published healthy control repertoires from donors whose ages ranged from roughly 6 to 26 years. A subset of samples was prepared in parallel using single-end sample barcoding, then pooled and co-amplified after Illumina adapter ligation.

Notes on this clonotype: Its antigen is still unknown. The record has no base qualities; no much larger clone is one base away.

TCR beta repertoires were profiled from peripheral blood of 10 to 15 young patients with multiple sclerosis to demonstrate the VDJtools post-analysis software. The patients with multiple sclerosis were children and adolescents between roughly 6 and 15 years of age. Library prep was done by PCR. Sequencing instrument: Illumina HiSeq 2500. Unique molecular identifiers were incorporated into TCR beta cDNA libraries to reduce PCR and sequencing biases. Every 1 to 10 million input T cells yielded approximately 500,000 cDNA molecules, meaning each molecule approximated one T cell. The patient libraries were prepared and sequenced using the same protocol as the earlier healthy control dataset. Samples belonging to the same batch were prepared together, multiplexed and sequenced on a shared HiSeq lane. Per the authors' processing: Raw barcoded reads were processed with MIGEC, discarding single-read molecular identifier groups before consensus assembly and CDR3 extraction. Clonotype tables were post-analysed with VDJtools, normalizing diversity by down-sampling all datasets to the smallest sample size. In repertoire overlap clustering, CDR3 amino acid sequences, but not nucleotide sequences, were matched to correct batch-related cross-sample contamination. TCRdb ran its own pipeline on the public reads, namely fastp trimming at Q25 and MiXCR clone calling, and kept in-frame beta chains. Rows with one shared CDR3 protein collapse into an entry with the most common genes and DNA. What appears here as the V and J calls and clone size reflects TCRdb's work, not the paper's. The sample table shows about half a million distinct CDR3 sequences, and around a third are seen once. Less than 6% of the sample belongs to the ten largest clones.

General findings and caveats noted by the study authors: The control group was slightly older than the multiple sclerosis patient group. Strong co-clustering of samples prepared in the same batch was shown by direct clustering with F measure, prompting a batch-effect correction. Significantly lower normalized Chao1 diversity was found in multiple sclerosis patients than in controls, suggesting substantial peripheral T-cell clonal expansion.

The TCR sequence derives from a girl aged 2 to 17 with multiple sclerosis. The source material was blood.

The CDR3 has the sequence CASSNRGLDYGYTF. The DNA sequence follows: TGTGCCAGCAGCAACAGGGGCCTTGACTATGGCTACACCTTC. Recombination connected TRBV12-3 or TRBV12-4 to TRBJ1-2, with 7 middle bases fitting TRBD1. Trimming removed 6 bases from V and 3 bases from J; the gene matches leave 7 bases unexplained. The CDR3, cysteine through phenylalanine, is 14 amino acids long. Only CDR3 DNA is held: 42 bases, read in frame from base 1.